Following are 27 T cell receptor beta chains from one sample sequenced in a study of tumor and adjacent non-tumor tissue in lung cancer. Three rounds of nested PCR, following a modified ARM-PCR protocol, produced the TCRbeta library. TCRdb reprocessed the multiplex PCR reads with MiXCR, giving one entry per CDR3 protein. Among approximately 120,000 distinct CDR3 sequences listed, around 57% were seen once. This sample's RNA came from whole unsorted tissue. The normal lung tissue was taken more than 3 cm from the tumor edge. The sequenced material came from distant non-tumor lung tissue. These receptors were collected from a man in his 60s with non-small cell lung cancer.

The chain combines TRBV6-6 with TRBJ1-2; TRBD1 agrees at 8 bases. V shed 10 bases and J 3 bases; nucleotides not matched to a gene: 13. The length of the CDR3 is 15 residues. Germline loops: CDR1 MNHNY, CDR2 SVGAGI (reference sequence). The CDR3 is CANSNAGGADYGYTF. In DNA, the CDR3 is TGTGCCAATAGCAACGCAGGGGGCGCGGACTATGGCTACACCTTC.

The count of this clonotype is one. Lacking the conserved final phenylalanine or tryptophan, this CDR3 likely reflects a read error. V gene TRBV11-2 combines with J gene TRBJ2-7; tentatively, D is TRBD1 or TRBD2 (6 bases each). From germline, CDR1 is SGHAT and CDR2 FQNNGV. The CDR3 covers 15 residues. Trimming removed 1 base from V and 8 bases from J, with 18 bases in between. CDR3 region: CASSLAYGGDNKQYL. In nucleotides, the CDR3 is TGTGCCAGCAGCTTAGCCTACGGGGGCGATAACAAGCAGTACCTC.

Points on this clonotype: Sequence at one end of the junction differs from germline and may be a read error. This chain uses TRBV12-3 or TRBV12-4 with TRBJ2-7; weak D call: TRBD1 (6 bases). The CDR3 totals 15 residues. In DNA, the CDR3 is TGTGCCAGCAGTCAGGGGCGAGTCGGAGCCTACAAGCAGTACTTC. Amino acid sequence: CASSQGRVGAYKQYF.

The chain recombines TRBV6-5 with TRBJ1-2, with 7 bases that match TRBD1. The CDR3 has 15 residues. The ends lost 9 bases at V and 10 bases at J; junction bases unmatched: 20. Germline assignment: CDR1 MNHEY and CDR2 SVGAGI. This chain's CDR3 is CARRNNRGHLDDYTF. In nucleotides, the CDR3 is TGTGCCAGAAGGAATAACAGGGGACATCTAGATGACTACACCTTC.

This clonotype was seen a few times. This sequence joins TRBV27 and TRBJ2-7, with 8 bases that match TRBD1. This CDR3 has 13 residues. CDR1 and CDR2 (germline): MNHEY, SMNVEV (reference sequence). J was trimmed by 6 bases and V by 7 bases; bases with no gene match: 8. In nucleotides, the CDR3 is TGTGCCAGCAACAAAGGACAGGGTGGCGAGCAGTACTTC. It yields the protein CASNKGQGGEQYF.

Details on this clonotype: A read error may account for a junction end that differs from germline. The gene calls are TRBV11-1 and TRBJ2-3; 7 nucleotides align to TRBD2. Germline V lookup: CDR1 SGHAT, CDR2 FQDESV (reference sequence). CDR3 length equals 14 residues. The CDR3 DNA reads TGTGCCAGCAGCTTAAGGCAACGTGCGGGAGAGTCTCACTTT. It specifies CASSLRQRAGESHF.

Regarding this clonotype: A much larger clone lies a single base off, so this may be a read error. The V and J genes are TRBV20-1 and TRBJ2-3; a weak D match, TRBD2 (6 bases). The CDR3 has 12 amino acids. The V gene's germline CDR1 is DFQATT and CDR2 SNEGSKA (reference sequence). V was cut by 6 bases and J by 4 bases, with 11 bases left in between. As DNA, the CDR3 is TGCAGTGCGGCAAGGGAGGCAGATACGCAGTATTTT. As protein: CSAAREADTQYF.

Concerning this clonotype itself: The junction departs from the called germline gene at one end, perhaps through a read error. The CDR3 DNA follows: TGTGCCGGCAGCCTAGCCCACGGGGGCGATAACGGGCAGTACTTC. Residues: CAGSLAHGGDNGQYF. The chain carries TRBV11-2 and TRBJ2-7; D is perhaps TRBD1 or TRBD2 (6 bases each). Looked up from germline, CDR1 is SGHAT and CDR2 is FQNNGV. This CDR3 region has 15 residues.

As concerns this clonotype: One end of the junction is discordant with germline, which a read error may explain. The CDR3 loop reads CSVISSNEQYF. CDR3 in DNA: TGCAGCGTTATAAGCTCCAACGAGCAGTACTTC. The chain links TRBV29-1 to TRBJ2-7; D is unresolved. The CDR3 covers 11 residues. Per the germline V gene, CDR1 is SQVTM and CDR2 is ANQGSEA.

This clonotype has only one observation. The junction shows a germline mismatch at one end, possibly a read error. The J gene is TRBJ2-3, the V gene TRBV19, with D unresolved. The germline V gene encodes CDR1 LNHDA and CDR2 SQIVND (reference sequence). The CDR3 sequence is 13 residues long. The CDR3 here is CVSSIRSLDTQYF. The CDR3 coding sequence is TGTGTCAGTAGTATTAGGAGCTTAGATACGCAGTATTTT.

The CDR3 sequence is CSSSQGPGGDQPQHF. The CDR3 DNA reads as TGCAGCAGCAGCCAAGGGCCGGGGGGGGATCAGCCCCAGCATTTT. This chain uses TRBV4-3 with TRBJ1-5; D is possibly TRBD1 (5 bases). There are 15 residues in the CDR3. Germline values: CDR1 LGHNA, CDR2 YSLEER.

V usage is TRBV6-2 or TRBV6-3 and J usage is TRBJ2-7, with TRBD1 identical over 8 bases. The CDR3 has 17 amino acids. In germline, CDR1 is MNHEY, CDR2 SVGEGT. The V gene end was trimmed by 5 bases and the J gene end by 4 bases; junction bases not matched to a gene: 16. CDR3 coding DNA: TGTGCCAGCAGTCTTACCGGTGACAGGGGACTTGGGTACGAGCAGTACTTC. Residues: CASSLTGDRGLGYEQYF.

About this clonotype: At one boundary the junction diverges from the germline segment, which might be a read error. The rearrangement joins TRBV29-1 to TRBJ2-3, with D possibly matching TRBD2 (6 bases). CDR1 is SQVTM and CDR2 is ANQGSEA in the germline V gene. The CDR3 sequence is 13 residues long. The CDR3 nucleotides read TGCAGCGGGGGGAGGAAGGGCACAAATACGCAGTATTTT. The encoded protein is CSGGRKGTNTQYF.

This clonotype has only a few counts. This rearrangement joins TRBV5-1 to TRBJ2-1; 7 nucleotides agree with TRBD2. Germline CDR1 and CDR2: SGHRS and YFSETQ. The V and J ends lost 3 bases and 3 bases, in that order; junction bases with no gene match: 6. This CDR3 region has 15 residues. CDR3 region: CASSYSERGYNEQFF. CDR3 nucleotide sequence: TGCGCCAGCAGCTATAGCGAGCGGGGCTACAATGAGCAGTTCTTC.

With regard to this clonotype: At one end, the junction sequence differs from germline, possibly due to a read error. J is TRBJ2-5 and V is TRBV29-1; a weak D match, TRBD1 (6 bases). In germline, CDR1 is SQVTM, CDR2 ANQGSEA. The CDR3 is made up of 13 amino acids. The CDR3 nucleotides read TGCAGCGCGGCCGACAGGTTCCAAGAGACCGAATGCTTC. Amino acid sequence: CSAADRFQETECF.

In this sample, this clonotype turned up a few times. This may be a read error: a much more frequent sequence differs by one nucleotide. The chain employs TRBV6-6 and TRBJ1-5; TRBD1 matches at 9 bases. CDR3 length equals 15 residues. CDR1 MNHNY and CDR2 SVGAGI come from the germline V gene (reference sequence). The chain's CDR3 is CANSYNRGRNQPQHF. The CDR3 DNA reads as TGTGCCAACAGTTATAACAGGGGGCGCAATCAGCCCCAGCATTTT.

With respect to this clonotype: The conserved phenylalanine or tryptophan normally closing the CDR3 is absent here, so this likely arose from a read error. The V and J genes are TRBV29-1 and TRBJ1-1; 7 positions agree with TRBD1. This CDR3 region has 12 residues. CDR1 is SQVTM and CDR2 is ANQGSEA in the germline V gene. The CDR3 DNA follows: TGTAGCGGACAGGATCCGAACACTGAAGCTTTCCTT. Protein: CSGQDPNTEAFL.

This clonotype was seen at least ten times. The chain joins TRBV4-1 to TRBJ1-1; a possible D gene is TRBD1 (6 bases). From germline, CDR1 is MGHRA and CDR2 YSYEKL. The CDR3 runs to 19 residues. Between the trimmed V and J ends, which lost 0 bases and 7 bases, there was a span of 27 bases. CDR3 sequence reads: CASSQDRLEHGKGEGEAFF. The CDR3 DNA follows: TGCGCCAGCAGCCAAGATCGTTTAGAACACGGGAAGGGGGAGGGTGAAGCTTTCTTT.

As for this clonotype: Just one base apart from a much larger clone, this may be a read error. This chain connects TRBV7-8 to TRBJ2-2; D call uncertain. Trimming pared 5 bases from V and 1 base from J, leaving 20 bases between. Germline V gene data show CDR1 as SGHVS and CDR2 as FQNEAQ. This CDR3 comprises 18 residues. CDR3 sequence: CASSRASRSIQNTGELFF. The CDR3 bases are TGTGCCAGCAGCCGAGCCAGCCGATCCATCCAGAACACCGGGGAGCTGTTTTTT.

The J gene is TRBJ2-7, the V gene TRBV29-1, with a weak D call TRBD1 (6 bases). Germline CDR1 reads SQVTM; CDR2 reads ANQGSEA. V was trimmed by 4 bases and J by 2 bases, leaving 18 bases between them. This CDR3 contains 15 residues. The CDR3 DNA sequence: TGCAGCGTTGGAATCCCAATGACAGGCACCTACGAGCAGTACTTC. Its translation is CSVGIPMTGTYEQYF.

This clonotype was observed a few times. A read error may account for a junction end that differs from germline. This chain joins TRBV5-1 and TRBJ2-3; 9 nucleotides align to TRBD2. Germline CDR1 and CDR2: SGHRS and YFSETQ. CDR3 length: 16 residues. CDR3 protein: CAGSLVGTSSTDTQYF. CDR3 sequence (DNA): TGCGCCGGCAGCTTGGTAGGGACTAGCAGCACAGATACGCAGTATTTT.

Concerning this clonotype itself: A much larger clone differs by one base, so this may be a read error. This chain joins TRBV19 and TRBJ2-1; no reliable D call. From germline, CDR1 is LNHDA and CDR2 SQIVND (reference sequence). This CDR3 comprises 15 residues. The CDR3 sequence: CASSMVTLTYNDQFF. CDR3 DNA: TGTGCCAGTAGTATGGTAACACTCACCTACAATGATCAGTTCTTC.

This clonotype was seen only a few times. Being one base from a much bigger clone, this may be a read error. The CDR3 is CASSLEVVWNTEALF. CDR3 bases: TGTGCCAGCAGCTTAGAGGTAGTTTGGAACACTGAAGCTTTATTT. The chain uses TRBV7-8 and TRBJ1-1, with D unclear. This CDR3 contains 15 residues. Looked up from germline, CDR1 is SGHVS and CDR2 is FQNEAQ.

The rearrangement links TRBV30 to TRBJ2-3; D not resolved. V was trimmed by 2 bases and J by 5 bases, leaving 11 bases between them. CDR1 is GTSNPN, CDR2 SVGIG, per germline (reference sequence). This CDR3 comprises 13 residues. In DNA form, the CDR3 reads TGTGCCTGGAGTCCGACCCGCATAGATACGCAGTATTTT. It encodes CAWSPTRIDTQYF.

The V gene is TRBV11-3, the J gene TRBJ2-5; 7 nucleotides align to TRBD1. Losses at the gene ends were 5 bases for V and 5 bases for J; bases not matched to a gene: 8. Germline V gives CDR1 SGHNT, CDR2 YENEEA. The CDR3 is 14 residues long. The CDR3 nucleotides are TGTGCCAGCAGCCTAGGGGGCGGCCTTGAGACCCAGTACTTC. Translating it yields CASSLGGGLETQYF. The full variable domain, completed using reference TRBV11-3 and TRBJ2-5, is EAGVVQSPRYKIIEKKQPVAFWCNPISGHNTLYWYLQNLGQGPELLIRYENEEAVDDSQLPKDRFSAERLKGVDSTLKIQPAELGDSAVYLCASSLGGGLETQYFGPGTRLLVL.

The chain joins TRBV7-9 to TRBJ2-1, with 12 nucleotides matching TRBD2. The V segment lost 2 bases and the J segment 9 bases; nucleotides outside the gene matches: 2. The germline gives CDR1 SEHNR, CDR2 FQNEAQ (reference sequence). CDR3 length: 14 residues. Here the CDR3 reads CASSLLAGGIEQFF. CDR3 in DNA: TGTGCCAGCAGCTTACTAGCGGGGGGGATTGAGCAGTTCTTC.

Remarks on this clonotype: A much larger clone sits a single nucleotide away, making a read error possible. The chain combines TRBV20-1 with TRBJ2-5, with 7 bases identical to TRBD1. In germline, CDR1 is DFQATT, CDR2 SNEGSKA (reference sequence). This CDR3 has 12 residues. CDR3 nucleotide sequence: TGCAGTGCTCGTACAGGGGTCGAGACCCGGTACTTC. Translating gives CSARTGVETRYF.